This T cell receptor beta chain appears in the sequencing data of a study of T cells after yellow fever vaccination (dated by TCRdb to the late 2010s). Notes on the research overall: The SMART-Seq v4 Ultra Low Input RNA kit was used to prepare libraries from fractions with low cell numbers. Blood was collected at multiple timepoints before and after primary and secondary immunization, and bulk PBMC replicates and cell subsets were isolated. Two healthy male donors, one aged 18 to 30 and one aged 30 to 40 years, made up the cohort. To follow T-cell clones before and after both primary and booster YFV17D yellow fever vaccination, bulk TCR alpha and beta repertoires underwent longitudinal sequencing.

This clonotype has a count of ten or more. Its antigen is still unknown. No qualities accompany the bases; no much larger clone lies one base away. Summary of the overall study and its limitations: After the booster, most of the clones that had expanded following primary vaccination were detected again (just under 97% of CD4 and roughly 88% of CD8), which suggests that memory was broadly maintained. Compared with the primary T-cell response, the secondary T-cell response was faster but weaker, reaching its peak on day 5 rather than on day 15. A small fraction of clonotypes appeared in both the CD4 and CD8 compartments, likely as a result of convergent recombination. The study included only a couple of donors, which limits how far the findings can be generalized. Computational filtering was required because FACS-sorted repertoires could contain abundant contaminating clonotypes from the bulk population.

Taken with the paper, the label for treatment or condition translates to: live attenuated yellow fever vaccine strain. A standard Ficoll-Paque protocol was used to isolate PBMCs from peripheral blood. Dynabeads CD4 and CD8 positive selection kits were used to isolate the CD4 and CD8 T-cell fractions. TriZol was used to extract RNA from bulk PBMCs, CD4 and CD8 fractions, and dextramer-positive and dextramer-negative fractions. The germline V gene provides CDR1 SGHTA and CDR2 FQGNSA. The germline V and J ends show losses of 1 base and 7 bases respectively, and no gene match explains 10 bases of the junction. The CDR3, cysteine through phenylalanine, is 16 amino acids long. Only CDR3 DNA is held: 48 bases, read in frame from base 1. TCR cDNA was made using 5'RACE template switching, a step that added a universal primer site and unique molecular identifiers. cDNA synthesis was primed from both the TCR alpha and TCR beta constant segments. Library amplification used two PCR steps, and the second PCR step added sample barcodes and sequencing adapters. Libraries were sequenced on Illumina HiSeq 2500 (2x100 bp) or NovaSeq (2x150 bp). On the study's bioinformatics: Demultiplexing of reads and collapsing into UMI consensus sequences were performed with MIGEC, and V(D)J alignment was carried out with MiXCR. Using edgeR on replicate PBMC samples, clonotypes were called vaccine-responding if FDR was below 0.01 and the log2 fold change was above 5 up to day 15. Bulk clonotypes were assigned CD4 or CD8 identity according to which sequenced CD4 or CD8 repertoire held them at higher abundance. In-frame beta chains were kept once TCRdb had trimmed the public reads at Q25 with fastp and called clones with MiXCR. Each entry is one CDR3 protein sequence, shown with its most common DNA and genes. The V and J calls shown here were made by TCRdb, not taken from the authors' results. This sample is represented by about 140,000 distinct CDR3 sequences; over 7% of them were singletons. The top ten hold less than 0.95% of the sample.

This sequence uses TRBV7-2 and TRBJ2-1; 7 bases in between match TRBD2. This clonotype was sampled from a man aged 30 to 39 who received the YFV17D yellow fever vaccine. This sample comprised CD4+ T cells sorted from PBMCs, obtained 5 days after the yellow fever booster vaccination. In nucleotides, the sequence is TGTGCCAGCAGCTTAGAAGCTAGCGGCCTAAGAAATGAGCAGTTCTTC. Protein translation: CASSLEASGLRNEQFF.